The next 25 T cell receptor beta chains were all read from a single sample in a study of circulating and synovial CD4+ cells in juvenile arthritis (dated by TCRdb to the mid-2010s). Receptors were amplified or captured by the immunoSEQ multiplex PCR assay. TCRdb re-hosts the immuneACCESS table, in-frame sequences only. Its copies lack some clones; in the studies checked, an unresolved V gene accounts for under half of them, and the cause for the rest is not known. The sample records roughly 2,000 clones, around 90% of which are singletons. In total, the top ten clones hold about 2.7% of the sample. The sequenced material came from HLA-DR+ CD4+ T cells from blood. The sample's cell subset or site label, decoded: circulating pathogenic-like lymphocytes, sorted as HLA-DR+CD14-CD3+CD4+CD25low/- blood T cells. These receptors came from a human patient with juvenile idiopathic arthritis. Some clones in this sample may be carry-over from other donors' samples.

The V gene is TRBV6-5, the J gene TRBJ2-3, with a possible D match to TRBD1 (7 bases). The CDR3 is 15 amino acids. From germline, CDR1 is MNHEY and CDR2 SVGAGI. V lost 6 bases and J lost 4, with 17 bases in between. This CDR3 reads CASSRVGGGADTQYF. CDR3 nucleotide sequence: TGTGCCAGCAGCAGGGTCGGAGGGGGCGCAGATACGCAGTATTTT.

This clone has a single count. The chain recombines TRBV30 with TRBJ1-1; D not certain. Germline assignment: CDR1 GTSNPN and CDR2 SVGIG (reference sequence). Trimming left V 3 bases short and J 1 base short, with 6 bases between. The CDR3 length is 12 residues. The CDR3 region has the DNA TGTGCCTGGAGAGCGGGGAACACTGAAGCTTTCTTT. This gives the protein CAWRAGNTEAFF.

This chain uses TRBV7-2 with TRBJ1-2; maybe TRBD1 (6 bases). This CDR3 region has 14 residues. In germline, CDR1 is SGHTA, CDR2 FQGNSA. V shed 5 bases and J shed 1 base, with 11 bases lying between them. This CDR3 is CASSRRDNNYGYTF. CDR3 DNA sequence: TGTGCCAGCAGCCGCCGGGACAATAACTATGGCTACACCTTC. The whole variable domain, filled in from reference TRBV7-2 and TRBJ1-2, reads GAGVSQSPSNKVTEKGKDVELRCDPISGHTALYWYRQSLGQGLEFLIYFQGNSAPDKSGLPSDRFSAERTGGSVSTLTIQRTQQEDSAVYLCASSRRDNNYGYTFGSGTRLTVV.

As regards this clone: The junction and the germline gene differ at one end; a read error may be behind it. Other DNA sequences in this sample translate to the same CDR3. V gene TRBV5-6 combines with J gene TRBJ1-6, with no clear D. The CDR3 has 15 residues. Germline CDR1 SGHDT, CDR2 YYEEEE. CDR3 DNA sequence: TGTGCCAGCAGCTTCCTGGAGATTCGGAATTCCCCCCTCCACTTT. Translation: CASSFLEIRNSPLHF.

The J gene is TRBJ1-1, the V gene TRBV28; TRBD1 matches 9 bases. CDR1 and CDR2 (germline): MDHEN, SYDVKM. V lost 6 bases to trimming and J lost 4 bases; unmatched junction nucleotides: 6. The CDR3 runs to 14 residues. This CDR3 reads CASRPGQGSTEAFF. As DNA, the CDR3 is TGTGCCAGCAGACCCGGACAGGGGAGCACTGAAGCTTTCTTT.

This clone occurred a few times. V is TRBV30 and J is TRBJ1-1; 9 nucleotides line up with TRBD1. CDR3 size: 14 residues. V trimming: 0 bases; J trimming: 4 bases; junction bases outside the gene matches: 3. Looked up from germline, CDR1 is GTSNPN and CDR2 is SVGIG (reference sequence). This CDR3 reads CAWSVGQGSTEAFF. CDR3 nucleotides: TGTGCCTGGAGTGTTGGACAGGGGAGCACTGAAGCTTTCTTT.

The chain recombines TRBV6-1 with TRBJ1-4, with D possibly being TRBD1 (6 bases). Germline CDR1 reads MNHNS; CDR2 reads SASEGT. The CDR3 has 18 amino acids. Between the trimmed V and J ends, which lost 3 bases and 5 bases, there was a span of 22 bases. CDR3 protein: CASSDTLTQGALNEKLFF. Here the CDR3 DNA reads TGTGCCAGCAGTGATACTCTAACACAGGGAGCTCTAAATGAAAAACTGTTTTTT.

V is TRBV6-5 and J is TRBJ1-2, with 11 bases lining up with TRBD1. After removal of 6 bases from V and 8 bases from J, the junction contained 8 bases not matched to a gene. Germline CDR1 MNHEY, CDR2 SVGAGI. The CDR3 extends over 14 amino acids. CDR3 loop: CASRDRGRSEGYTF. As DNA, the CDR3 is TGTGCCAGCAGGGACAGGGGGCGATCGGAGGGCTACACCTTC.

The V gene is TRBV27, the J gene TRBJ1-1, with D perhaps TRBD1 (6 bases). V dropped 0 bases and J dropped 1 base, with 9 bases sitting between them. This CDR3 region has 15 residues. CDR1 MNHEY and CDR2 SMNVEV come from the germline V gene (reference sequence). The CDR3 protein is CASSLSKTGNTEAFF. In nucleotides, the CDR3 is TGTGCCAGCAGTTTATCTAAGACAGGGAACACTGAAGCTTTCTTT.

This chain joins TRBV7-2 and TRBJ2-7; a weak D match, TRBD1 (5 bases). The CDR3 extends over 13 amino acids. Germline values: CDR1 SGHTA, CDR2 FQGNSA. V shed 0 bases and J shed 6 bases, with 9 bases lying between them. CDR3 DNA: TGTGCCAGCAGCTTAGCGCAGGGTTCCGAGCAGTACTTC. It codes for CASSLAQGSEQYF.

The V call is TRBV29-1, the J call TRBJ1-1; D uncertain. Germline CDR1 is SQVTM and CDR2 is ANQGSEA. The CDR3 is 11 residues long. Trimming left V 4 bases short and J 4 bases short, with 7 bases between. The CDR3 DNA reads TGCAGCGTTGGAGGGAGCACTGAAGCTTTCTTT. Translated: CSVGGSTEAFF.

The chain is built from TRBV7-2 and TRBJ1-3; perhaps TRBD1 as D (5 bases). Trimming removed 3 bases at V and 4 bases at J, with 13 bases between. Germline CDR1 reads SGHTA; CDR2 reads FQGNSA. CDR3 length equals 15 residues. CDR3 protein: CASSFGQGKGNTIYF. CDR3 DNA sequence: TGTGCCAGCAGCTTCGGGCAGGGCAAGGGAAACACCATATATTTT.

This clone was seen just once. The chain links TRBV5-1 to TRBJ2-1, with 7 bases fitting TRBD1. CDR3 size: 15 residues. The ends lost 1 base at V and 4 bases at J; junction bases unmatched: 5. Germline V gives CDR1 SGHRS, CDR2 YFSETQ. CDR3: CASSLFGTEYNEQFF. DNA for the CDR3: TGCGCCAGCAGCTTGTTCGGGACAGAGTACAATGAGCAGTTCTTC. Using reference TRBV5-1 and TRBJ2-1 for the parts outside the CDR3, the full variable domain is KAGVTQTPRYLIKTRGQQVTLSCSPISGHRSVSWYQQTPGQGLQFLFEYFSETQRNKGNFPGRFSGRQFSNSRSEMNVSTLELGDSALYLCASSLFGTEYNEQFFGPGTRLTVL.

This sequence joins TRBV5-4 and TRBJ2-1; 13 nucleotides line up with TRBD2. This CDR3 region has 19 residues. CDR1 is SGHNT and CDR2 is YYREEE in the germline V gene (reference sequence). The trim removed 5 bases at V and 2 bases at J, leaving 13 bases unmatched. CDR3 region: CASRLAGTSGIFAYNEQFF. In nucleotides, the CDR3 is TGTGCCAGCAGACTCGCCGGGACTAGCGGGATCTTCGCCTACAATGAGCAGTTCTTC.

The chain is built from TRBV27 and TRBJ2-1, with 9 bases that match TRBD1. CDR3 length: 14 amino acids. Germline CDR1 is MNHEY and CDR2 is SMNVEV (reference sequence). With 6 bases clipped from V and 7 bases from J, the junction kept 7 bases outside the gene matches. CDR3 sequence: CASRGTGRVNEQFF. For the CDR3, the DNA is TGTGCCAGCAGGGGGACAGGGAGGGTTAATGAGCAGTTCTTC.

The CDR3 sequence is CASSFPGKGETQYF. The CDR3 DNA reads as TGTGCCAGCAGTTTTCCAGGGAAGGGTGAGACCCAGTACTTC. The chain recombines TRBV28 with TRBJ2-5; D is possibly TRBD1 (5 bases). The CDR3 contains 14 residues. V lost 3 bases to trimming and J lost 5 bases, with 13 bases between them. Germline V gene data show CDR1 as MDHEN and CDR2 as SYDVKM.

The gene calls are TRBV6-5 and TRBJ1-1; the D is unclear. The V and J ends lost 4 bases and 9 bases respectively, with 15 bases between them. Germline V gene data show CDR1 as MNHEY and CDR2 as SVGAGI. The CDR3 loop spans 13 amino acids. The CDR3 nucleotides are TGTGCCAGCAGTTCTCTCGCGGTAACCAAAGCTTTCTTT. This sequence encodes CASSSLAVTKAFF.

This clone showed up just once. The chain joins TRBV4-3 to TRBJ2-2; D ambiguous. This CDR3 is built from 15 residues. Trimming pared 0 bases from V and 5 bases from J, leaving 10 bases between. CDR1 and CDR2 (germline): LGHNA, YSLEER. The CDR3 here is CASSQDLGPTGELFF. The CDR3 coding sequence is TGCGCCAGCAGCCAAGATCTTGGGCCAACCGGGGAGCTGTTTTTT.

Notes on this clone: The junction differs from germline at one of its ends, possibly a read error. Distinct nucleotide sequences in the sample also encode this CDR3. The chain joins TRBV6-1 to TRBJ1-3; D call uncertain. Germline CDR1 is MNHNS and CDR2 is SASEGT. The CDR3 has 16 residues. The CDR3 DNA sequence: TGTGCCAGTAGTGAAAATCCCCCGGGGTCTGGAAACACCATATATTTT. Its protein product is CASSENPPGSGNTIYF.

This chain joins TRBV6-5 and TRBJ2-3; no definite D call. Germline CDR1 is MNHEY and CDR2 is SVGAGI. Trimming removed 8 bases from V and 2 bases from J, with 11 bases in between. The CDR3 totals 13 residues. CDR3 nucleotide sequence: TGTGCCAGCCAACGTGCGCACACAGATACGCAGTATTTT. Protein: CASQRAHTDTQYF.

This clone was counted only a few times. The V gene is TRBV5-4, the J gene TRBJ2-7; the match to TRBD1 covers 11 bases. V was pared by 3 bases and J by 3 bases, with 8 bases of the junction left unmatched. This CDR3 is built from 16 residues. Germline assignment: CDR1 SGHNT and CDR2 YYREEE (reference sequence). The CDR3 coding sequence is TGTGCCAGCAGCTGGGGACAGGGGGGAACGCGCTACGAGCAGTACTTC. This encodes CASSWGQGGTRYEQYF.

This clone occurred once. V and J are TRBV28 and TRBJ1-5, with D unresolved. Germline values: CDR1 MDHEN, CDR2 SYDVKM. The CDR3 sequence is 15 residues long. V was trimmed by 7 bases and J by 0 bases, leaving 13 bases between them. In DNA, the CDR3 is TGTGCCAGCATTGAGATCCCCGATAGCAATCAGCCCCAGCATTTT. Encoded protein: CASIEIPDSNQPQHF.

The chain is built from TRBV5-6 and TRBJ2-7; D may be TRBD1 (6 bases). The CDR3 runs 14 residues. CDR1 and CDR2 (germline): SGHDT, YYEEEE. V gave up 5 bases and J gave up 2 bases, with 14 bases separating them. The CDR3, as DNA: TGTGCCAGCAGATCATGGGACACCCCCTACGAGCAGTACTTC. Its translation: CASRSWDTPYEQYF.

The chain recombines TRBV7-8 with TRBJ2-1; 10 bases agree with TRBD2. Germline V lookup: CDR1 SGHVS, CDR2 FQNEAQ. This CDR3 comprises 17 residues. With V trimmed by 1 base and J by 9 bases, 12 bases remained unmatched. The chain's CDR3 is CASSLVVLRTSGREQFF. The CDR3 DNA is TGTGCCAGCAGCTTAGTGGTGCTCCGGACTAGCGGACGTGAGCAGTTCTTC.

Comment on this clone: An end of the junction differs from the germline gene, which may be a read error. The sample carries other DNA sequences with the same CDR3. This chain uses TRBV6-5 with TRBJ1-3; D gene ambiguous. The CDR3 length is 13 residues. Germline CDR1 reads MNHEY; CDR2 reads SVGAGI. This CDR3 is CASSSLSGNTIYF. For the CDR3, the DNA is TGTGCCAGTAGTTCCCTCTCTGGAAACACCATATATTTT.